The 22 T cell receptor beta chains presented below share a single source sample, sequenced in a study of blood T cell repertoires in COVID-19. The assay was immunoSEQ multiplex PCR, and TCRdb's table has in-frame clones only and misses some. The top ten clones hold about 28% of a sample with about 180,000 clones, over 75% of them seen once. Material for sequencing was peripheral blood. The receptors come from a woman in her sixties or seventies with acute or convalescent COVID-19.

The chain uses TRBV5-1 and TRBJ2-4, with TRBD1 identical over 8 bases. Germline V gives CDR1 SGHRS, CDR2 YFSETQ. The CDR3 extends over 18 amino acids. The V gene end was trimmed by 1 base and the J gene end by 5 bases; junction bases not matched to a gene: 14. As DNA, the CDR3 is TGCGCCAGCAGCTTGACGCCAGGGGGCGTAAGTACGGAAAACATTCAGTACTTC. Encoded protein: CASSLTPGGVSTENIQYF.

The chain links TRBV9 to TRBJ2-3; 13 nucleotides agree with TRBD2. CDR1 and CDR2 from the germline V gene are SGDLS and YYNGEE. The junction had 7 bases not matched to a gene; V was cut back by 4 bases and J by 5 bases. There are 16 residues in the CDR3. CDR3 protein: CASSTGLAGVGDTQYF. The CDR3 coding sequence is TGTGCCAGCAGCACCGGACTAGCGGGAGTGGGAGATACGCAGTATTTT.

The chain recombines TRBV27 with TRBJ2-2, with D unclear. The CDR3 has 13 residues. Germline CDR1 reads MNHEY; CDR2 reads SMNVEV (reference sequence). Trimming took 3 bases from V and 4 from J, leaving 6 bases between them. The CDR3 nucleotides read TGTGCCAGCAGTTTTCTGCGCACCGGGGAGCTGTTTTTT. It codes for CASSFLRTGELFF.

V gene TRBV6-6 combines with J gene TRBJ1-5; no clear D gene. Trimming stripped 7 bases from V and 1 base from J, with 11 bases between. Germline V gene sequence: CDR1 MNHNY, CDR2 SVGAGI (reference sequence). CDR3 length equals 14 residues. This CDR3 reads CASISAGSNQPQHF. CDR3 coding DNA: TGTGCCAGCATCAGCGCGGGGAGCAATCAGCCCCAGCATTTT.

J is TRBJ2-7 and V is TRBV5-1; 8 positions match TRBD2. V dropped 7 bases and J dropped 5; count of bases not matched to a gene: 5. Germline values: CDR1 SGHRS, CDR2 YFSETQ. The CDR3 is 12 residues long. The CDR3 sequence: CASRGGGNEQYF. The CDR3 DNA reads TGCGCCAGCCGGGGGGGCGGCAACGAGCAGTACTTC.

The rearrangement joins TRBV3-1 (or the pseudogene TRBV3-2) to TRBJ1-5; 7 nucleotides match TRBD1. Germline V CDR1 and CDR2: LGHDT, YNNKEL (reference sequence). Trimming took 4 bases from V and 6 from J; bases not matched to a gene: 3. This CDR3 region has 13 residues. The CDR3 is CASSRDRRQPQHF. CDR3 coding DNA: TGTGCCAGCAGCCGGGACAGACGTCAGCCCCAGCATTTT.

This clone was detected only a few times. This chain links TRBV5-4 with TRBJ2-1; TRBD2 matches at 10 bases. Germline V gene data show CDR1 as SGHNT and CDR2 as YYREEE (reference sequence). V lost 5 bases, J lost 9 bases, and 8 bases stayed unmatched. This CDR3 region has 14 residues. As DNA, the CDR3 is TGTGCCAGCAGACCTAGCGGGAGTTCTCGTGAGCAGTTCTTC. Encoded protein: CASRPSGSSREQFF.

This chain uses TRBV5-6 with TRBJ2-7; the match to TRBD1 covers 9 bases. Looked up from germline, CDR1 is SGHDT and CDR2 is YYEEEE. After removal of 4 bases from V and 3 bases from J, the junction contained 11 bases not matched to a gene. CDR3 length equals 16 residues. In DNA, the CDR3 is TGTGCCAGCAGCCCCCCTTCCGGGACAGGGAACTACGAGCAGTACTTC. It specifies CASSPPSGTGNYEQYF. Combining the CDR3 with reference TRBV5-6 and TRBJ2-7 gives the whole variable domain DAGVTQSPTHLIKTRGQQVTLRCSPKSGHDTVSWYQQALGQGPQFIFQYYEEEERQRGNFPDRFSGHQFPNYSSELNVNALLLGDSALYLCASSPPSGTGNYEQYFGPGTRLTVT.

The V and J genes are TRBV2 and TRBJ1-2, with D possibly matching TRBD1 (5 bases). V gave up 4 bases and J gave up 1 base, with 13 bases separating them. From germline, CDR1 is SNHLY and CDR2 FYNNEI. The CDR3 consists of 15 residues. The CDR3, as DNA: TGTGCCAGCAGTGGCAGGGCCCGGAATAACTATGGCTACACCTTC. Protein: CASSGRARNNYGYTF.

J is TRBJ2-1 and V is TRBV7-9, with a weak D call TRBD2 (5 bases). CDR1 and CDR2 from the germline V gene are SEHNR and FQNEAQ (reference sequence). With 3 bases removed from V and 0 bases from J, the gap between germline ends came to 6 bases. The CDR3 length is 14 residues. The CDR3 nucleotides read TGTGCCAGCAGCTTTACTAGCTCCTACAATGAGCAGTTCTTC. Translation: CASSFTSSYNEQFF.

The chain carries TRBV6-2 or TRBV6-3 and TRBJ1-2; D is unclear. Per the germline V gene, CDR1 is MNHEY and CDR2 is SVGEGT. Trimming cost V 7 bases and J 5 bases, with 20 bases left between them. This CDR3 has 15 amino acids. Here the CDR3 DNA reads TGTGCCAGCACCCCACCGGGAACCCCGAAGTATGGCTACACCTTC. It encodes CASTPPGTPKYGYTF.

The V gene is TRBV29-1, the J gene TRBJ2-3; 8 nucleotides align to TRBD2. This CDR3 has 14 amino acids. J lost 8 bases, V lost 4 bases, and 11 bases had no gene match. CDR1 is SQVTM, CDR2 ANQGSEA, per germline. The CDR3 protein is CSVGPSGSMGTQYF. The CDR3 nucleotides are TGCAGCGTTGGTCCCAGCGGGAGTATGGGTACGCAGTATTTT.

The chain carries TRBV7-8 and TRBJ1-1, with D uncertain. The CDR3 extends over 12 amino acids. Between the trimmed V and J ends, which lost 2 bases and 8 bases, there was a span of 9 bases. CDR1 and CDR2 (germline): SGHVS, FQNEAQ. The CDR3 nucleotides read TGTGCCAGCAGCTTAATTCGGGGAGAAGCTTTCTTT. Protein: CASSLIRGEAFF.

The genes are TRBV7-3 and TRBJ1-1; 11 bases fit TRBD1. The CDR3 consists of 16 residues. The V gene end was trimmed by 5 bases and the J gene end by 3 bases; junction bases not matched to a gene: 8. The germline V gene has CDR1 SGHTA and CDR2 FQGTGA. DNA of the CDR3: TGTGCCAGCAGCCCTGGGCCGGACAGGGGGCACACTGAAGCTTTCTTT. Translated, it gives CASSPGPDRGHTEAFF.

The chain has TRBV6-5 and TRBJ2-2; tentative D call: TRBD2 (6 bases). The CDR3 spans 15 residues. Trimming shortened V by 6 bases and J by 6 bases, and 17 bases separated the two germline ends. Germline V lookup: CDR1 MNHEY, CDR2 SVGAGI. The CDR3 sequence: CASSQTVGGSGELFF. In DNA, the CDR3 is TGTGCCAGCAGCCAGACGGTGGGGGGTTCCGGGGAGCTGTTTTTT.

V usage is TRBV3-1 (or the pseudogene TRBV3-2) and J usage is TRBJ2-2, with 9 nucleotides matching TRBD2. V was pared by 3 bases and J by 6 bases, with 8 bases of the junction left unmatched. The CDR3 has 16 amino acids. Germline values: CDR1 LGHDT, CDR2 YNNKEL (reference sequence). CDR3 region: CASSQVAGEDSGELFF. For the CDR3, the DNA is TGTGCCAGCAGCCAGGTAGCGGGAGAGGATTCCGGGGAGCTGTTTTTT.

The chain recombines TRBV6-5 with TRBJ2-4; maybe TRBD2 (6 bases). The CDR3 covers 14 residues. CDR1 is MNHEY, CDR2 SVGAGI, per germline. Between the trimmed V and J ends, which lost 7 bases and 2 bases, there was a span of 12 bases. CDR3 protein: CASNGGITKNIQYF. In nucleotides, the CDR3 is TGTGCCAGCAACGGCGGGATCACCAAAAACATTCAGTACTTC.

The chain joins TRBV24-1 to TRBJ2-1, with 7 bases fitting TRBD1. The CDR3 totals 14 residues. From germline, CDR1 is KGHDR and CDR2 SFDVKD. J gave up 5 bases and V 6 bases, and 6 bases lay outside the gene matches. The CDR3 loop reads CATSKLGTDNEQFF. The CDR3, as DNA: TGTGCCACCAGTAAACTTGGGACAGACAATGAGCAGTTCTTC.

This chain uses TRBV10-2 with TRBJ1-3, with D possibly being TRBD1 (5 bases). Between the trimmed V and J ends, which lost 3 bases and 0 bases, there was a span of 15 bases. CDR3 length: 17 residues. Germline V CDR1 and CDR2: WSHSY, SAAADI. Written as DNA, the CDR3 is TGCGCCAGCAGTGATTTGTCGGCAGGGAACTCTGGAAACACCATATATTTT. As protein: CASSDLSAGNSGNTIYF.

The rearrangement uses TRBV6-1 and TRBJ1-1, with 9 bases aligning to TRBD1. This CDR3 comprises 13 residues. CDR1 is MNHNS and CDR2 is SASEGT in the germline V gene. The junction had 5 bases not matched to a gene; V was cut back by 7 bases and J by 5 bases. The CDR3: CASNGQGITEAFF. The CDR3 DNA reads as TGTGCCAGCAACGGACAGGGGATTACTGAAGCTTTCTTT.

The rearrangement joins TRBV5-6 to TRBJ2-2; 7 bases agree with TRBD1. In germline, CDR1 is SGHDT, CDR2 YYEEEE. The V segment lost 4 bases and the J segment 0 bases; nucleotides outside the gene matches: 6. CDR3 length equals 16 residues. The CDR3 loop reads CASSLYGQANTGELFF. The CDR3 bases are TGTGCCAGCAGCCTATACGGACAGGCGAACACCGGGGAGCTGTTTTTT. The variable domain in full, with the rest retrieved from reference TRBV5-6 and TRBJ2-2, is DAGVTQSPTHLIKTRGQQVTLRCSPKSGHDTVSWYQQALGQGPQFIFQYYEEEERQRGNFPDRFSGHQFPNYSSELNVNALLLGDSALYLCASSLYGQANTGELFFGEGSRLTVL.

The CDR3 reads CASSARDLLTNVLTF. In DNA form, the CDR3 reads TGTGCCAGCAGTGCCCGGGACTTATTAACCAACGTCCTGACTTTC. The chain couples TRBV2 to TRBJ2-6; a possible D gene is TRBD2 (6 bases). This CDR3 has 15 amino acids. The V gene's germline CDR1 is SNHLY and CDR2 FYNNEI. V lost 4 bases to trimming and J lost 8 bases, with 15 bases between them.